The TCR beta chain under discussion was sequenced for a study of patients with pleural tuberculosis. Trimming at V came to 6 bases and at J to 0 bases, leaving 6 bases not matched to a gene. The CDR3 length is 15 residues. From germline, CDR1 is DFQATT and CDR2 SNEGSKA (reference sequence). TCRdb called the reads again in MiXCR, with one record for every CDR3 protein. Of tens of thousands of distinct CDR3 sequences in the sample, under 20% are singletons; the top ten hold roughly 3.6%. This clonotype was observed many times. Sample: peripheral blood. The sequence came from a human donor with pleural tuberculosis. The rearrangement joins TRBV20-1 to TRBJ2-7, with 12 bases fitting TRBD2. The CDR3 DNA reads TGCAGTGCACTAGCGGGGGGCGGGAGCTCCTACGAGCAGTACTTC. It yields the protein CSALAGGGSSYEQYF.